These T cell receptor beta chains were read from a single sample in a study of human T cells and chemical hapten exposure. From the RACE reads, TCRdb called clonotypes with MiXCR, one entry per CDR3 protein. The data show some 330,000 distinct CDR3 sequences, 5.5% seen once. The sample in question was whole blood, obtained in connection with sensitization to the hapten diphenylcyclopropenone (DPC). The receptors originated from a woman in her late teens or twenties with alopecia areata. Some clones in this sample may be carry-over from other donors' samples. Each CDR3 is given with its conserved first and last residue. Fields, in order: clone size, D gene, J gene, V gene, CDR3 protein, CDR3 DNA. D genes are given only for firm matches. Some rows mark clone size as missing; the rest say once, few, many or name a class of expanded clone.

few	.	TRBJ2-7	TRBV7-9	CASSFPTAGTLYEQYF	TGTGCCAGCAGCTTTCCGACTGCAGGAACTTTGTACGAGCAGTACTTC
.	TRBD1	TRBJ1-2	TRBV15	CATSRATGESYGYTF	TGTGCCACCAGCAGAGCTACAGGGGAGTCGTATGGCTACACCTTC
many	.	TRBJ1-2	TRBV4-3	CASSQEDPGWDGYTF	TGCGCCAGCAGCCAAGAGGATCCCGGTTGGGATGGCTACACCTTC
many	.	TRBJ1-1	TRBV7-9	CASIAGRTTEAFF	TGTGCCAGCATCGCTGGCAGGACCACTGAAGCTTTCTTT
many	.	TRBJ1-1	TRBV5-8	CASSSRQPEAFF	TGTGCCAGCAGCTCCCGACAGCCGGAAGCTTTCTTT
few	.	TRBJ1-1	TRBV20-1	CSARDVGWGDTEAFF	TGCAGTGCTAGAGATGTTGGGTGGGGAGACACTGAAGCTTTCTTT
.	TRBD1	TRBJ1-1	TRBV12-3/TRBV12-4	CASSLAPGQPLSTEAFF	TGTGCCAGCAGTTTAGCGCCGGGACAGCCCTTGAGTACTGAAGCTTTCTTT
.	.	TRBJ2-2	TRBV2	CASSADSRNTGELFF	TGTGCCAGCAGCGCGGACAGCAGGAACACCGGGGAGCTGTTTTTT
few	.	TRBJ2-1	TRBV11-2	CASSLDWANEQFF	TGTGCCAGCAGCTTAGATTGGGCGAATGAGCAGTTCTTC
.	.	TRBJ2-1	TRBV5-4	CASSLTRSREQFF	TGTGCCAGCAGCTTGACTAGATCGCGGGAGCAGTTCTTC
.	.	TRBJ2-3	TRBV12-3/TRBV12-4	CASSLGGGPEQYF	TGTGCCAGCAGTTTAGGCGGAGGGCCCGAGCAGTATTTT
.	.	TRBJ2-5	TRBV6-2/TRBV6-3	CASRSPSLPGTQETQYF	TGTGCCAGCAGATCTCCTTCTCTACCAGGGACCCAAGAGACCCAGTACTTC
.	TRBD2	TRBJ2-2	TRBV10-3	CAISPLAGDTGELFF	TGTGCCATCTCCCCACTAGCGGGGGACACCGGGGAGCTGTTTTTT
.	TRBD1	TRBJ1-5	TRBV9	CASSFGQATQPQHF	TGTGCCAGCAGCTTCGGACAGGCCACACAGCCCCAGCATTTT
.	.	TRBJ2-1	TRBV6-6	CASSPPASPNEQFF	TGTGCCAGCAGTCCACCCGCTAGCCCCAATGAGCAGTTCTTC
many	TRBD2	TRBJ2-1	TRBV20-1	CSARESPGGRYNEQFF	TGCAGTGCTAGAGAGTCCCCGGGGGGGCGTTACAATGAGCAGTTCTTC
many	.	TRBJ2-2	TRBV18	CASSQQYTGELFF	TGTGCCAGCTCACAGCAGTACACCGGGGAGCTGTTTTTT
few	TRBD2	TRBJ2-2	TRBV6-2/TRBV6-3	CASSPGGVELAGELFF	TGTGCCAGCAGCCCCGGGGGGGTGGAGTTGGCCGGGGAGCTGTTTTTT
.	.	TRBJ1-4	TRBV7-2	CASSLEASPATNEKLFF	TGTGCCAGCAGCTTAGAAGCCAGCCCTGCAACTAATGAAAAACTGTTTTTT
many	.	TRBJ1-1	TRBV7-8	CASTPLTGTAEAFF	TGTGCCAGCACCCCCTTGACGGGGACGGCTGAAGCTTTCTTT
many	.	TRBJ2-2	TRBV4-3	CASSQEHGNTGELFF	TGCGCCAGCAGCCAAGAGCACGGAAACACCGGGGAGCTGTTTTTT
.	TRBD2	TRBJ2-1	TRBV5-1	CASSWAGGPSSYNEQFF	TGCGCCAGCAGCTGGGCGGGGGGTCCCAGCTCCTACAATGAGCAGTTCTTC
many	TRBD1	TRBJ2-1	TRBV29-1	CSVDTGAGGNEQFF	TGCAGCGTTGACACAGGGGCTGGTGGGAATGAGCAGTTCTTC
many	.	TRBJ1-2	TRBV6-6	CASSPGLNGYTF	TGTGCCAGCAGTCCCGGACTGAATGGCTACACCTTC
many	.	TRBJ1-5	TRBV12-3/TRBV12-4	CASSFGDQPQHF	TGTGCCAGCAGCTTTGGGGATCAGCCCCAGCATTTT
many	.	TRBJ2-1	TRBV6-6	CASSTPRNEQFF	TGTGCCAGCAGCACCCCCCGGAATGAGCAGTTCTTC
.	TRBD1	TRBJ1-6	TRBV6-5	CASRSTGTAHNSPLHF	TGTGCCAGCAGATCTACCGGGACAGCTCATAATTCACCCCTCCACTTT
.	TRBD1	TRBJ1-5	TRBV19	CASKGQGAGQPQHF	TGTGCCAGTAAAGGACAGGGGGCCGGTCAGCCCCAGCATTTT
few	TRBD2	TRBJ2-3	TRBV14	CASSHGILAGVTDTQYF	TGTGCCAGCAGCCACGGAATACTAGCGGGGGTTACAGATACGCAGTATTTT
.	.	TRBJ2-3	TRBV11-2	CASSLWTGTDTQYF	TGTGCCAGCAGCTTATGGACGGGCACAGATACGCAGTATTTT
many	.	TRBJ2-6	TRBV3-1	CASSPATGSGANVLTF	TGTGCCAGCAGCCCTGCGACAGGCTCTGGGGCCAACGTCCTGACTTTC
many	.	TRBJ1-1	TRBV5-5	CASSSGAGTMNTEAFF	TGTGCCAGCAGCTCCGGTGCGGGGACGATGAACACTGAAGCTTTCTTT
many	.	TRBJ2-3	TRBV27	CASSSSADTQYF	TGTGCCAGCAGCTCTTCGGCCGATACGCAGTATTTT
few	.	TRBJ2-5	TRBV7-2	CASSPTEGRTQYF	TGTGCCAGCAGCCCGACGGAGGGAAGGACCCAGTACTTC
few	.	TRBJ2-7	TRBV9	CASSVGGRTSYEQYF	TGTGCCAGCAGCGTAGGAGGGCGAACCTCCTACGAGCAGTACTTC
.	TRBD2	TRBJ2-1	TRBV19	CASRLAGGPYEQFF	TGTGCCAGTAGGTTAGCGGGGGGGCCCTATGAGCAGTTCTTC
many	.	TRBJ2-7	TRBV28	CASSSRGQPNSYEQYF	TGTGCCAGCAGTTCGAGAGGACAGCCCAACTCCTACGAGCAGTACTTC
.	.	TRBJ2-7	TRBV10-3	CAISESDTSSYEQYF	TGTGCCATCAGTGAGTCGGACACCTCCTCCTACGAGCAGTACTTC
.	.	TRBJ2-1	TRBV7-9	CASSSRVSVYNEQFF	TGTGCCAGCAGCTCCAGGGTTTCGGTCTACAATGAGCAGTTCTTC
many	TRBD1	TRBJ1-4	TRBV3-1	CASSHPDRVEKLFF	TGTGCCAGCAGCCACCCAGACAGGGTAGAAAAACTGTTTTTT
few	.	TRBJ2-1	TRBV10-3	CAIAGLSYNEQFF	TGTGCCATCGCAGGTCTTAGCTACAATGAGCAGTTCTTC
.	TRBD2	TRBJ2-3	TRBV20-1	CSANHLAGAYTDTQYF	TGCAGTGCCAACCACCTAGCGGGGGCTTACACAGATACGCAGTATTTT
many	.	TRBJ2-1	TRBV7-9	CASRPGTLEGNEQFF	TGTGCCAGCAGGCCCGGGACTCTCGAAGGGAATGAGCAGTTCTTC
few	.	TRBJ1-4	TRBV2	CASSKHEKLFF	TGTGCCAGCAGTAAACATGAAAAACTGTTTTTT
few	.	TRBJ2-5	TRBV20-1	CSARVQETQYF	TGCAGTGCTAGAGTTCAAGAGACCCAGTACTTC
.	TRBD1	TRBJ2-7	TRBV6-6	CASSPAGGLSYEQYF	TGTGCCAGCAGCCCCGCAGGGGGCCTATCCTACGAGCAGTACTTC